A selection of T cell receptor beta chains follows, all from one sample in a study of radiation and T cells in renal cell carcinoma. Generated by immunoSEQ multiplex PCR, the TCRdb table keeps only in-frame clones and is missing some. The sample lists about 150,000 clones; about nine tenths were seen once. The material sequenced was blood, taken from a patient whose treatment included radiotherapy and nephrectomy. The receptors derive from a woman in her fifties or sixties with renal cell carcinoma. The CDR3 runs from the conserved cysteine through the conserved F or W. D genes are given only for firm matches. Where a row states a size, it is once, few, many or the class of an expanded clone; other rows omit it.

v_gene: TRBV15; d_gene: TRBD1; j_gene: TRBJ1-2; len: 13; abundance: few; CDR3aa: CATSRPQGTGYTF; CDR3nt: TGTGCCACCAGCAGACCACAGGGGACGGGCTACACCTTC
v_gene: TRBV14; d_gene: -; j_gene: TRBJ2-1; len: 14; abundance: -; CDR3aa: CASSQDVQGRGQFF; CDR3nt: TGTGCCAGCAGCCAAGATGTGCAAGGTCGGGGGCAGTTCTTC
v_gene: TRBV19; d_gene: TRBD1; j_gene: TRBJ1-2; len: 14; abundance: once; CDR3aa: CASSQTGYNYGYTF; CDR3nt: TGTGCCAGTAGCCAGACAGGGTACAACTATGGCTACACCTTC
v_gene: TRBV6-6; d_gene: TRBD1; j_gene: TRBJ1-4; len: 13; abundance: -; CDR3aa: CASSFTGVEKLFF; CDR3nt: TGTGCCAGCAGTTTTACAGGGGTGGAAAAACTGTTTTTT
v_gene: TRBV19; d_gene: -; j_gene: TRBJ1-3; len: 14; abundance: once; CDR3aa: CASTPTSSGNTIYF; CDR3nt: TGTGCCAGTACCCCGACGAGCTCTGGAAACACCATATATTTT
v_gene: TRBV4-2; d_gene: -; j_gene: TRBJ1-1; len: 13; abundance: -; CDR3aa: CASSQGWGAEAFF; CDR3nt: TGTGCCAGCAGCCAAGGGTGGGGGGCTGAAGCTTTCTTT
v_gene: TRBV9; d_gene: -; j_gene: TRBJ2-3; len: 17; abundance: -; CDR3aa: CASSAGSSIRLTDTQYF; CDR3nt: TGTGCCAGCAGCGCGGGCTCCTCGATTAGGCTCACAGATACGCAGTATTTT
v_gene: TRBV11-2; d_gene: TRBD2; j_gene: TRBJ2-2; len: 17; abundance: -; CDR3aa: CASSLDPGSGYTGELFF; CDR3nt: TGTGCCAGCAGCTTAGATCCCGGTAGCGGGTACACCGGGGAGCTGTTTTTT
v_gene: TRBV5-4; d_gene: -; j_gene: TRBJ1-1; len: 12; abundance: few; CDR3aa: CASSAGRTEAFF; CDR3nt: TGTGCCAGCAGCGCGGGGCGGACTGAAGCTTTCTTT
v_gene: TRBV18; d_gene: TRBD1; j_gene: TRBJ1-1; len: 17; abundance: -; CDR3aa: CASSPGTGGGMNTEAFF; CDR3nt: TGTGCCAGCTCACCGGGGACAGGGGGCGGCATGAACACTGAAGCTTTCTTT
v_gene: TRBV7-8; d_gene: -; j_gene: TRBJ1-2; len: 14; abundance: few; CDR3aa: CASSFAGVSSGYTF; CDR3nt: TGTGCCAGCAGCTTCGCGGGAGTATCTTCTGGCTACACCTTC
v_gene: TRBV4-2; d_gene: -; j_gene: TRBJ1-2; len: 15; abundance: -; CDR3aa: CASSQALTGIVGYTF; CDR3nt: TGTGCCAGCAGCCAAGCATTAACCGGTATCGTTGGCTACACCTTC
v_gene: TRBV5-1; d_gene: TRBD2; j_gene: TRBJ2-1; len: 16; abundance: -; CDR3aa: CASSLELAGGYNEQFF; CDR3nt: TGCGCCAGCAGCTTGGAACTAGCGGGGGGATACAATGAGCAGTTCTTC
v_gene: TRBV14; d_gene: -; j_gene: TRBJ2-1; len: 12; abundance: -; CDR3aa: CASSQGQYEQFF; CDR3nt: TGTGCCAGCAGCCAAGGGCAGTATGAGCAGTTCTTC
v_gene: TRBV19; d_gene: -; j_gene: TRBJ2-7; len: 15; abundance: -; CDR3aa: CASSIAGTHSYEQYF; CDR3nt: TGTGCCAGTAGTATAGCCGGGACACATTCCTACGAGCAGTACTTC
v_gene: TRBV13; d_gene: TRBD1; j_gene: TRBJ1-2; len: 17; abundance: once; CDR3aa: CASSPGQGAASNYGYTF; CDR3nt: TGTGCCAGCAGCCCAGGACAGGGGGCAGCTTCTAACTATGGCTACACCTTC
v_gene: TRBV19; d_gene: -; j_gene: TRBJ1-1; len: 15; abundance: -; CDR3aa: CASRGRRAGNTEAFF; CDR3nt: TGTGCCAGTAGGGGTCGCAGGGCCGGGAACACTGAAGCTTTCTTT
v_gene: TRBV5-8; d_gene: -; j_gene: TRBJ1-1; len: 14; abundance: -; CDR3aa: CASRRFGGAAEAFF; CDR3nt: TGTGCCAGCAGGCGATTTGGGGGCGCGGCTGAAGCTTTCTTT
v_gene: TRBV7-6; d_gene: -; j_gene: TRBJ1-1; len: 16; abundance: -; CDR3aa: CASSLAGSEAGTEAFF; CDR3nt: TGTGCCAGCAGCTTAGCTGGGTCGGAGGCGGGCACTGAAGCTTTCTTT